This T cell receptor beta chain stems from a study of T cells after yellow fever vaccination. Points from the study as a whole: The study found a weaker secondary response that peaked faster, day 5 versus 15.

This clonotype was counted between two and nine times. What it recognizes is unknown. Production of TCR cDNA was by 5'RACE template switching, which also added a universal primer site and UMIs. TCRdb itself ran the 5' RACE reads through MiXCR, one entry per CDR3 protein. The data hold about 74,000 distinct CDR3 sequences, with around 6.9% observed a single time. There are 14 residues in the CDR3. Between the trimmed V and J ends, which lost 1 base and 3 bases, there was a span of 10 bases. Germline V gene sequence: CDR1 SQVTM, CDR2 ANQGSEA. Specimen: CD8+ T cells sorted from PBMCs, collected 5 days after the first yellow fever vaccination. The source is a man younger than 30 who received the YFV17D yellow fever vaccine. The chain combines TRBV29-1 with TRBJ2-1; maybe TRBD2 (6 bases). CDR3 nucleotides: TGCAGCGTTGAAGGAGGGGACTTCTACAATGAGCAGTTCTTC. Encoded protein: CSVEGGDFYNEQFF.